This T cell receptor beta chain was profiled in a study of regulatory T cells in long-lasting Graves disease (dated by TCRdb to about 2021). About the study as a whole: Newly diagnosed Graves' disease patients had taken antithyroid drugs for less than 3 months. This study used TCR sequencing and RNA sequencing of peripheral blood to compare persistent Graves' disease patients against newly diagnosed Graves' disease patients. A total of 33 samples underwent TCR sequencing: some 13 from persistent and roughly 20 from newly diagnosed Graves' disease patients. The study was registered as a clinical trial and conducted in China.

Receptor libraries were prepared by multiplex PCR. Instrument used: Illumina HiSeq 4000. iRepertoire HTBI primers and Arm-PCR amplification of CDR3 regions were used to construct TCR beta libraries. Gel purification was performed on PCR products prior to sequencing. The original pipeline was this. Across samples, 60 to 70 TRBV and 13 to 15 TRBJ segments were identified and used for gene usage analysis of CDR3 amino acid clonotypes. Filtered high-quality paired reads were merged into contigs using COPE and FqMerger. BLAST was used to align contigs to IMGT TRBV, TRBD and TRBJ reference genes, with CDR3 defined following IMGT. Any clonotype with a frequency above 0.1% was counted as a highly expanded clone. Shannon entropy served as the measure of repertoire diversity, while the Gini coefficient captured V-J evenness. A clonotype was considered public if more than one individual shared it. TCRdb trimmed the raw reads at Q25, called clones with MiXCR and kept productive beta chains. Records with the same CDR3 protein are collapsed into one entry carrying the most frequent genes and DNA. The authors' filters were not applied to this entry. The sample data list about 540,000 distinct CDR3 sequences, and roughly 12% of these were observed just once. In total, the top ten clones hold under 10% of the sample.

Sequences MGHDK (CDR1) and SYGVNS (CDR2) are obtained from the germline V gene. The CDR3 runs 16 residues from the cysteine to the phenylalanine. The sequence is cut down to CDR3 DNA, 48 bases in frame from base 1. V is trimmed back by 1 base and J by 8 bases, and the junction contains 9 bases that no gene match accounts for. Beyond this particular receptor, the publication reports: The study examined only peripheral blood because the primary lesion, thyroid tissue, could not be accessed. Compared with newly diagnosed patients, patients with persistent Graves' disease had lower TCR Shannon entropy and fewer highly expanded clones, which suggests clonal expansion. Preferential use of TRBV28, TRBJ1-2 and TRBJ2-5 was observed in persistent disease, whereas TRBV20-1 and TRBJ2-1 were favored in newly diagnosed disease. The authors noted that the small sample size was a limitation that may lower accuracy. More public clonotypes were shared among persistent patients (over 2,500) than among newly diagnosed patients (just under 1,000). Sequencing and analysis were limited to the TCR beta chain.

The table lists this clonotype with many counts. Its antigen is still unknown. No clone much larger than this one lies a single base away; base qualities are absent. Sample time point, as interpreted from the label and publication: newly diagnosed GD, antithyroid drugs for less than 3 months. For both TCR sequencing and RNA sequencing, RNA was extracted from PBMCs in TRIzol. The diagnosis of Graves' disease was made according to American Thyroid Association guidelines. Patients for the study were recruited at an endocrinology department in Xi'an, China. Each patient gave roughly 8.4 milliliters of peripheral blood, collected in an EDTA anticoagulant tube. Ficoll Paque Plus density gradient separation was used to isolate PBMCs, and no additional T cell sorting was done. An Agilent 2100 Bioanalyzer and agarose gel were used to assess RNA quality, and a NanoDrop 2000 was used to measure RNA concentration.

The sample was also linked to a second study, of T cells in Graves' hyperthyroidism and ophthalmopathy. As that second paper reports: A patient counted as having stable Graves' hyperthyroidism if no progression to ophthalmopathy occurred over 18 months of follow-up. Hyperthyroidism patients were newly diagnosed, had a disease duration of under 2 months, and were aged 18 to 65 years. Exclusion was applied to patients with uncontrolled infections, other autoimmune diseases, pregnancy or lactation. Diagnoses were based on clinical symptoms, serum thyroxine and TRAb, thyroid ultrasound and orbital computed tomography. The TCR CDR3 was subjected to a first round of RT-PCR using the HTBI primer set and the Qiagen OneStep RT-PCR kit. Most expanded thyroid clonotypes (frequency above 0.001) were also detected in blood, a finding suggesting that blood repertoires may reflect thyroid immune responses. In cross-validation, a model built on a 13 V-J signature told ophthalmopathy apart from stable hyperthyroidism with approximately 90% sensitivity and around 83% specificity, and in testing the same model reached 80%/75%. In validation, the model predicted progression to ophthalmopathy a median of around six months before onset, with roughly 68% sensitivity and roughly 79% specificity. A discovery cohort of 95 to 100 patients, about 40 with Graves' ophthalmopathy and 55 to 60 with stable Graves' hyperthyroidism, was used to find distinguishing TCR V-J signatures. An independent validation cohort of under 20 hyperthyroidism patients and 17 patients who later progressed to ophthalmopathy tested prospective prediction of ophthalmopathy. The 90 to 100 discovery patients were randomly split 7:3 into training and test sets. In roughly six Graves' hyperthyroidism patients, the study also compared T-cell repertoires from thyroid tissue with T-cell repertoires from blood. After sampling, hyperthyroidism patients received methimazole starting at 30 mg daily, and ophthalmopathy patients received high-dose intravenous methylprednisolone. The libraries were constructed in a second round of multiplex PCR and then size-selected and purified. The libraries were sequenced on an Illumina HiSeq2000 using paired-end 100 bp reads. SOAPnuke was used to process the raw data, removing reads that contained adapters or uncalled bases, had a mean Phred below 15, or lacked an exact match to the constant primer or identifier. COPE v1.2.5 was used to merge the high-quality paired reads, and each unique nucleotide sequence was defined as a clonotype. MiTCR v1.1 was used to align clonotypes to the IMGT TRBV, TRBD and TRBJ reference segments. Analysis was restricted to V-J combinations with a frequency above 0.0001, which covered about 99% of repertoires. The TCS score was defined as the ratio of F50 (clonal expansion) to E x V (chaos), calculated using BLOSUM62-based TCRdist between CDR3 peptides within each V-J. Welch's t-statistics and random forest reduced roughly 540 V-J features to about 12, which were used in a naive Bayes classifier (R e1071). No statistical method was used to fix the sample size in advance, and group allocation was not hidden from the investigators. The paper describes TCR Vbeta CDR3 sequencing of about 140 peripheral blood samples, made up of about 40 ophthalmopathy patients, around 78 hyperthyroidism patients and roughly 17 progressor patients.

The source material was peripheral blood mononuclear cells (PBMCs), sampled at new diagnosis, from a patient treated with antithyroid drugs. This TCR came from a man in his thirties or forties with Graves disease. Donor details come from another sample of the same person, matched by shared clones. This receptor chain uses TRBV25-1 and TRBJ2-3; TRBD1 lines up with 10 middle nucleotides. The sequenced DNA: TGTGCCAGCAGTGAATCGGGACAGGGGTATAAGGGTACGCAGTATTTT. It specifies CASSESGQGYKGTQYF.